This T cell receptor (beta chain) was identified during a study of PD-1 blockade in classical Hodgkin lymphoma. Across the whole study: Patients had nivolumab dosed at 3 mg/kg, delivered intravenously every 2 weeks. Broader study findings: Lower baseline TCR diversity was reported for newly diagnosed patients than for healthy donors.

Brentuximab vedotin exposure varied among the patients, all of whom had relapsed after autologous stem cell transplantation. Germline CDR1 reads LNHNV; CDR2 reads YYDKDF (reference sequence). The CDR3 loop spans 13 amino acids. V lost 4 bases to trimming and J lost 3 bases, with 9 bases between them. Concerning this clone: Its specificity is not known.

Using immunoSEQ multiplex PCR, the repertoire was profiled, and TCRdb retains in-frame clones only, with some absent. The sample consists of some 150,000 clones, about 81% of them appearing once. The chain recombines TRBV15 with TRBJ1-1; D is unclear. The sequences come from peripheral blood mononuclear cells (PBMCs), collected before the second cycle of nivolumab. The source of this sequence is a human donor with classical Hodgkin lymphoma. The CDR3 sequence: CATSMQTHTEAFF. CDR3 DNA: TGTGCCACCAGCATGCAGACGCACACTGAAGCTTTCTTT.